This entry features one T cell receptor (beta chain) sequence. The antigen remains undetermined. The data were obtained in a study of T-cell memory formation after mild COVID-19. At the level of the study: In these data, TCR clusters were largely donor specific.

Broader study findings: The second-wave clones peaking on day 37 were not confirmed as SARS-CoV-2-specific. Whereas later expanders leaned CD4+, clones contracting day 15 to 85 showed a balanced CD4/CD8 makeup.

5'RACE with constant-segment primers yielded barcoded, UMI-tagged TCR alpha and TCR beta cDNA libraries. TCRdb reprocessed the 5' RACE reads via MiXCR and lists one record per CDR3 protein. The sample includes 250,000 to 350,000 distinct CDR3 sequences, approximately 15% of them seen just once. Deletions cut 3 bases from V and 8 bases from J, with 10 bases between. Germline CDR1 SGHNT, CDR2 YENEEA. The CDR3 has 13 amino acids. The genes are TRBV11-3 and TRBJ2-2; no clear D gene. Material: PBMCs or a T cell subset sorted from them (not recorded which). This clonotype was sampled from a young man who had mild COVID-19 (a few samples of this study predate the infection). Cell type and time point are not known. CDR3: CASSLRTRGELFF. DNA of the CDR3: TGTGCCAGCAGCTTGAGGACCAGGGGGGAGCTGTTTTTT.